The 9 T cell receptor beta chains presented below share a single source sample, sequenced in a study of cytomegalovirus exposure and HLA in healthy donors. PCR primers comprised 60 Vbeta and 13 Jbeta primers. Sequencing used immunoSEQ multiplex PCR; TCRdb keeps in-frame clones, though not all of them. This sample contains about 91,000 clones. The source material was PBMCs. The origin of the receptors is a woman aged 25-40 years in good health and CMV-seronegative.

This sequence joins TRBV9 and TRBJ2-3; a possible D gene is TRBD1 (6 bases). The CDR3 extends over 13 amino acids. Germline CDR1 SGDLS, CDR2 YYNGEE. V lost 3 bases to trimming and J lost 2 bases, with 7 bases between them. The DNA of the CDR3 is TGTGCCAGCAGCGAGGGGGTCACAGATACGCAGTATTTT. This encodes CASSEGVTDTQYF. Drawing the rest from reference TRBV9 and TRBJ2-3, the complete variable domain is DSGVTQTPKHLITATGQRVTLRCSPRSGDLSVYWYQQSLDQGLQFLIQYYNGEERAKGNILERFSAQQFPDLHSELNLSSLELGDSALYFCASSEGVTDTQYFGPGTRLTVL.

In DNA form, the CDR3 reads TGTGCCTTGCATCGCGGAGGGGCCTTAATTTCACCCCTCCACTTT. Amino acids: CALHRGGALISPLHF. The V gene is TRBV30, the J gene TRBJ1-6; D perhaps matches TRBD1 (5 bases). This CDR3 comprises 15 residues. Germline CDR1 is GTSNPN and CDR2 is SVGIG (reference sequence). V was cut by 7 bases and J by 9 bases, with 22 bases left in between.

This sequence joins TRBV9 and TRBJ2-7, with 8 nucleotides matching TRBD1. The trim removed 3 bases at V and 7 bases at J, leaving 6 bases unmatched. Germline V gene sequence: CDR1 SGDLS, CDR2 YYNGEE. The CDR3 spans 13 residues. The CDR3 loop is CASSARQGSEQYF. The CDR3 DNA reads TGTGCCAGCAGCGCGAGACAGGGGAGTGAGCAGTACTTC.

V and J are TRBV28 and TRBJ1-4, with 10 bases that match TRBD1. The CDR3 runs to 15 residues. Germline CDR1 reads MDHEN; CDR2 reads SYDVKM. V trimming: 6 bases; J trimming: 5 bases; junction bases outside the gene matches: 6. In DNA form, the CDR3 reads TGTGCCAGCAGATTTTCGGGACAGGGGAATGAAAAACTGTTTTTT. Its protein product is CASRFSGQGNEKLFF. The full variable domain, its missing parts supplied by reference TRBV28 and TRBJ1-4, is DVKVTQSSRYLVKRTGEKVFLECVQDMDHENMFWYRQDPGLGLRLIYFSYDVKMKEKGDIPEGYSVSREKKERFSLILESASTNQTSMYLCASRFSGQGNEKLFFGSGTQLSVL.

V and J are TRBV28 and TRBJ2-5; TRBD2 agrees at 8 bases. CDR1 and CDR2 (germline): MDHEN, SYDVKM. This CDR3 has 15 amino acids. Germline trimming cut 6 bases from V and 2 bases from J; bases unmatched to any gene: 8. The CDR3 region is CASSPRGGFQETQYF. The CDR3 region has the DNA TGTGCCAGCAGCCCTCGGGGGGGCTTTCAAGAGACCCAGTACTTC.

According to its frequency, this clone is medium-sized. The chain joins TRBV29-1 to TRBJ1-1; 10 bases agree with TRBD1. The trim removed 6 bases at V and 4 bases at J, leaving 11 bases unmatched. Germline V gene data show CDR1 as SQVTM and CDR2 as ANQGSEA. The CDR3 has 15 residues. CDR3 region: CSVSPGTGDSTEAFF. CDR3 DNA: TGCAGCGTATCTCCCGGGACAGGGGACTCCACTGAAGCTTTCTTT. Together with reference TRBV29-1 and TRBJ1-1, the CDR3 gives the full variable domain: SAVISQKPSRDICQRGTSLTIQCQVDSQVTMMFWYRQQPGQSLTLIATANQGSEATYESGFVIDKFPISRPNLTFSTLTVSNMSPEDSSIYLCSVSPGTGDSTEAFFGQGTRLTVV.

This rearrangement joins TRBV15 to TRBJ2-5; the match to TRBD1 covers 12 bases. The DNA end is a closer match to TRBJ2-7, so the J assignment may be wrong. CDR1 LNHNV and CDR2 YYDKDF come from the germline V gene (reference sequence). The length of the CDR3 is 19 residues. The CDR3 sequence is CATSRSSTGFRDRGHEQYF. CDR3 DNA sequence: TGTGCCACCAGCAGGTCATCCACCGGATTCCGGGACAGGGGGCACGAGCAGTACTTC.

The chain uses TRBV18 and TRBJ2-4, with 9 bases matching TRBD1. With 1 base clipped from V and 5 bases from J, the junction kept 6 bases outside the gene matches. CDR1 KGHSH and CDR2 LQKENI come from the germline V gene. This CDR3 contains 16 residues. The CDR3 DNA sequence: TGTGCCAGCTCACCACTGGAGGGGACAGGGCAAAACATTCAGTACTTC. Its protein is CASSPLEGTGQNIQYF.

The chain couples TRBV5-1 to TRBJ1-1; 7 nucleotides line up with TRBD1. Germline V gives CDR1 SGHRS, CDR2 YFSETQ. V dropped 3 bases and J dropped 0; count of bases not matched to a gene: 5. This CDR3 spans 15 amino acids. CDR3 region: CASSSLTGMNTEAFF. The CDR3 bases are TGCGCCAGCAGCTCCTTGACAGGGATGAACACTGAAGCTTTCTTT.